What follows describes a single T cell receptor (beta chain). Its antigen is unknown. This entry belongs to a study of vaccination and CD4 T cells after COVID-19. Study-wide results and caveats: Median numbers of SARS-CoV-2-reactive clonotypes increased from roughly 19 to 38 (not a significant change). Spike mono-reactivity was found in 304 of 307 vaccine-specific clones from convalescent patients.

V was clipped by 5 bases and J by 7 bases, with 24 bases between them. From germline, CDR1 is LNHDA and CDR2 SQIVND (reference sequence). The CDR3 is 17 amino acids. Sequencing of cultured CD4+ T cell DNA used the Oncomine TCR Beta short-read assay. Via MiXCR, TCRdb re-called the PCR reads, giving one row per CDR3 protein. This table holds some 20,000 distinct CDR3 sequences, just under 55% found once. Sample treatment: approximately nine-day PBMC culture with coronavirus spike peptide pools or control peptides (ViraFEST assay). First, ViraFEST expanded antigen-specific T cells with peptide pools, and next it sequenced the TCRs. Per well, more than 1.5 million PBMCs were cultured in the presence of around 10 IU/ml IL-2 and 9 to 10 ug/ml peptide pools.

The chain uses TRBV19 and TRBJ1-3; a possible D gene is TRBD1 (6 bases). This receptor was identified in a human donor who had recovered from COVID-19. Sequencing input: CD4+ T cells from blood, cultured in vitro. The CDR3 nucleotides are TGTGCCAGTAGTTTCCAAATCGACAGGCCCAAAGCCAACACCATATATTTT. Residues: CASSFQIDRPKANTIYF.